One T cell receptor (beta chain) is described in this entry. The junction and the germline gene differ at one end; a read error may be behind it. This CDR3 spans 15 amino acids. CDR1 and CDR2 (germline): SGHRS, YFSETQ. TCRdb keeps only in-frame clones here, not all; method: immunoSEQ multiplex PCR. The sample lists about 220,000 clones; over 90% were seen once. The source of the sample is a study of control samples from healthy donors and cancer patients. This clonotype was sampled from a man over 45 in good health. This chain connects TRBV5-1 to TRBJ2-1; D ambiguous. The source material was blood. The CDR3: CASSRVYNISRESVF. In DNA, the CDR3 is TGCGCCAGCAGCCGAGTATATAATATCTCGCGAGAGAGTGTCTTC.